The 22 T cell receptor beta chains in this list originate from one sample, sequenced in a study of OX40 agonist ivuxolimab in advanced cancers. Sequencing used immunoSEQ multiplex PCR; TCRdb keeps in-frame clones, though not all of them. The profile shows 65,000 to 70,000 clones, roughly 80% of them singletons. Material: CD4+ or CD8+ T cells sorted from blood, obtained in a trial of the OX40 agonist ivuxolimab. Every receptor here comes from an adult with an advanced solid tumor such as melanoma, head and neck, liver or kidney cancer.

CDR3 sequence (DNA): TGTGCCAGCAGCCTAGATGGCGCGGGACTCTCCTACAATGAGCAGTTCTTC. This translates into CASSLDGAGLSYNEQFF. The chain links TRBV7-3 to TRBJ2-1, with D perhaps matching TRBD2 (6 bases). V lost 5 bases and J lost 0, with 17 bases in between. The germline V gene encodes CDR1 SGHTA and CDR2 FQGTGA. This CDR3 has 17 amino acids.

The chain employs TRBV5-4 and TRBJ2-2, with D unclear. Trimming stripped 3 bases from V and 2 bases from J, with 8 bases between. CDR3 length: 14 amino acids. Germline V CDR1 and CDR2: SGHNT, YYREEE (reference sequence). The CDR3 reads CASSSRVNTGELFF. DNA of the CDR3: TGTGCCAGCAGCTCGCGAGTTAACACCGGGGAGCTGTTTTTT.

This rearrangement joins TRBV29-1 to TRBJ1-3, with a possible D match to TRBD1 (6 bases). V lost 4 bases and J 0 bases, leaving 16 bases between the germline ends. CDR1 and CDR2 (germline): SQVTM, ANQGSEA. The CDR3 runs 16 residues. Here the CDR3 reads CSVANPGQHSGNTIYF. As DNA, the CDR3 is TGCAGCGTTGCGAATCCTGGACAGCACTCTGGAAACACCATATATTTT.

This clone was seen once. V usage is TRBV7-9 and J usage is TRBJ2-7, with a possible D match to TRBD1 (6 bases). Germline CDR1 SEHNR, CDR2 FQNEAQ (reference sequence). This CDR3 contains 13 residues. V lost 1 base and J 5 bases, leaving 9 bases between the germline ends. The CDR3 sequence is CASSLGGTHEQYF. The DNA of the CDR3 is TGTGCCAGCAGCTTAGGGGGGACACACGAGCAGTACTTC.

This clone was counted between two and nine times. The chain carries TRBV7-9 and TRBJ2-7, with 9 bases lining up with TRBD1. Trimming at V came to 0 bases and at J to 0 bases, leaving 3 bases not matched to a gene. This CDR3 is 16 amino acids long. Germline V gene sequence: CDR1 SEHNR, CDR2 FQNEAQ (reference sequence). The CDR3 loop reads CASSLALGQGSYEQYF. CDR3 in DNA: TGTGCCAGCAGCTTAGCGTTGGGACAGGGCTCCTACGAGCAGTACTTC.

This clone showed up many times. The chain combines TRBV19 with TRBJ1-1; unclear D gene. Trimming removed 5 bases from V and 5 bases from J, with 9 bases in between. CDR1 is LNHDA, CDR2 SQIVND, per germline (reference sequence). The CDR3 is made up of 12 amino acids. CDR3 protein: CASSGSWTEAFF. Written as DNA, the CDR3 is TGTGCCAGTAGTGGATCCTGGACTGAAGCTTTCTTT.

The rearrangement joins TRBV5-4 to TRBJ1-6, with 10 positions matching TRBD1. This CDR3 region has 15 residues. After removal of 0 bases from V and 9 bases from J, the junction contained 3 bases not matched to a gene. Germline V CDR1 and CDR2: SGHNT, YYREEE (reference sequence). CDR3 sequence reads: CASSLGDRGLSPLHF. CDR3 in DNA: TGTGCCAGCAGCTTGGGCGACAGGGGGCTTTCACCCCTCCACTTT.

The J gene is TRBJ1-2, the V gene TRBV7-9; TRBD1 matches 8 bases. The junction had 2 bases not matched to a gene; V was cut back by 5 bases and J by 3 bases. Germline V CDR1 and CDR2: SEHNR, FQNEAQ (reference sequence). The CDR3 sequence is 13 residues long. The CDR3 region has the DNA TGTGCCAGCAGCCTGACAGGGGACTATGGCTACACCTTC. It specifies CASSLTGDYGYTF. Drawing the rest from reference TRBV7-9 and TRBJ1-2, the complete variable domain is DTGVSQNPRHKITKRGQNVTFRCDPISEHNRLYWYRQTLGQGPEFLTYFQNEAQLEKSRLLSDRFSAERPKGSFSTLEIQRTEQGDSAMYLCASSLTGDYGYTFGSGTRLTVV.

The V and J genes are TRBV27 and TRBJ2-3, with TRBD2 as a possible D gene (5 bases). The CDR3 consists of 15 residues. Trimming shortened V by 2 bases and J by 1 base, and 10 bases separated the two germline ends. Germline lookup yields CDR1 MNHEY and CDR2 SMNVEV (reference sequence). This chain's CDR3 is CASSLGMGGTDTQYF. The DNA of the CDR3 is TGTGCCAGCAGTTTAGGGATGGGAGGCACAGATACGCAGTATTTT.

The chain recombines TRBV6-6 with TRBJ2-2, with TRBD1 as a possible D gene (6 bases). Germline CDR1 is MNHNY and CDR2 is SVGAGI (reference sequence). Trimming removed 2 bases at V and 1 base at J, with 8 bases between. This CDR3 contains 15 residues. This CDR3 is CASSYPTGNTGELFF. The CDR3 nucleotides are TGTGCCAGCAGTTACCCGACAGGGAACACCGGGGAGCTGTTTTTT.

The V and J genes are TRBV6-1 and TRBJ2-7; no definite D call. The CDR3 extends over 13 amino acids. Germline V gene data show CDR1 as MNHNS and CDR2 as SASEGT. Deletions cut 5 bases from V and 0 bases from J, with 8 bases between. The CDR3 DNA reads TGTGCCAGCAGTAGGAGCGACTCCTACGAGCAGTACTTC. Its protein is CASSRSDSYEQYF.

In its sample, this clone ranks as medium-sized (0.01 to 0.1%). Within the sample, other DNA sequences also encode this same CDR3. V usage is TRBV7-9 and J usage is TRBJ2-7, with D uncertain. Germline V gene data show CDR1 as SEHNR and CDR2 as FQNEAQ (reference sequence). This CDR3 has 13 residues. Trimming shortened V by 4 bases and J by 2 bases, and 9 bases separated the two germline ends. For the CDR3, the DNA is TGTGCCAGCAGCTCCGGCAGAGCCTACGAGCAGTACTTC. Protein: CASSSGRAYEQYF.

V is TRBV12-5 and J is TRBJ2-3; the D is unclear. This CDR3 is built from 13 residues. The ends were cut back, 1 base at V and 5 bases at J, with 7 bases in the middle. The germline gives CDR1 LGHNT, CDR2 FRNRAP. The chain's CDR3 is CASGLANGDTQYF. The CDR3 bases are TGTGCTAGTGGTTTGGCTAATGGAGATACGCAGTATTTT.

The J gene is TRBJ1-1, the V gene TRBV5-1; perhaps TRBD1 as D (5 bases). V lost 3 bases and J lost 0, with 15 bases in between. This CDR3 has 16 residues. Germline loops: CDR1 SGHRS, CDR2 YFSETQ. The CDR3 bases are TGCGCCAGCAGCTCTAACCCAGGGACCGTGAACACTGAAGCTTTCTTT. Protein: CASSSNPGTVNTEAFF.

V usage is TRBV2 and J usage is TRBJ1-1; 7 bases are a match to TRBD1. The V gene's germline CDR1 is SNHLY and CDR2 FYNNEI. The CDR3 spans 13 residues. Losses at the gene ends were 7 bases for V and 3 bases for J; bases not matched to a gene: 5. CDR3 bases: TGTGCCAGCATTAAAGACAGGGACACTGAAGCTTTCTTT. Its translation is CASIKDRDTEAFF.

The rearrangement links TRBV5-6 to TRBJ2-1; TRBD1 agrees at 10 bases. This CDR3 spans 16 amino acids. Germline trimming cut 1 base from V and 3 bases from J; bases unmatched to any gene: 4. Germline values: CDR1 SGHDT, CDR2 YYEEEE. CDR3 region: CASSLMGQGHYNEQFF. DNA for the CDR3: TGTGCCAGCAGCTTGATGGGACAGGGGCACTACAATGAGCAGTTCTTC.

This clone showed up just once. V and J are TRBV6-5 and TRBJ2-7; 10 nucleotides agree with TRBD1. Germline V gene sequence: CDR1 MNHEY, CDR2 SVGAGI. V lost 4 bases, J lost 3 bases, and 6 bases stayed unmatched. This CDR3 is built from 15 residues. CDR3 coding DNA: TGTGCCAGCAGTTCGCCGGGACAGGGGATCTACGAGCAGTACTTC. Translation: CASSSPGQGIYEQYF.

V gene TRBV29-1 combines with J gene TRBJ2-4; D unresolved. V dropped 5 bases and J dropped 6 bases, with 14 bases sitting between them. Germline CDR1 reads SQVTM; CDR2 reads ANQGSEA. The CDR3 has 13 amino acids. The DNA of the CDR3 is TGCAGCGTTTTACTCCCTTTGGGAAACATTCAGTACTTC. Protein sequence: CSVLLPLGNIQYF.

V and J are TRBV2 and TRBJ1-5, with D possibly TRBD1 on 5 matching bases. The CDR3 loop spans 12 amino acids. With 10 bases removed from V and 5 bases from J, the gap between germline ends came to 12 bases. In germline, CDR1 is SNHLY, CDR2 FYNNEI. The CDR3 DNA reads TGTGCCACTCGGGGCACAGATCAGCCCCAGCATTTT. It is translated as CATRGTDQPQHF.

The V gene is TRBV10-3, the J gene TRBJ2-2; TRBD1 agrees at 9 bases. This CDR3 is 13 amino acids long. V gave up 8 bases and J gave up 5 bases; unmatched junction bases: 3. Germline CDR1 ENHRY, CDR2 SYGVKD. CDR3 nucleotides: TGTGCCATCGGGACAGGGACGACCGGGGAGCTGTTTTTT. Protein sequence: CAIGTGTTGELFF.

The V gene is TRBV28, the J gene TRBJ1-4, with D maybe TRBD1 (5 bases). The CDR3 loop spans 16 amino acids. V lost 4 bases and J 7 bases, leaving 19 bases between the germline ends. The germline V gene has CDR1 MDHEN and CDR2 SYDVKM. This CDR3 reads CASSSPGRRGGEKLFF. CDR3 nucleotide sequence: TGTGCCAGCAGTTCACCGGGGCGCCGGGGTGGTGAAAAACTGTTTTTT.

This clone was seen a single time. The chain couples TRBV29-1 to TRBJ2-2; D is ambiguous. The germline V and J ends were trimmed by 5 bases and 1 base, with 14 bases remaining between them. CDR3 length: 15 amino acids. Germline CDR1 is SQVTM and CDR2 is ANQGSEA. The CDR3 reads CSVYVTDQNTGELFF. In DNA form, the CDR3 reads TGCAGCGTTTACGTCACAGACCAGAACACCGGGGAGCTGTTTTTT.